A selection of T cell receptor beta chains follows, all from one sample in a study of T-cell reconstitution after alpha-beta-depleted transplantation in children. MiXCR, run by TCRdb on the PCR reads, gives a single entry per CDR3 protein. The data contain some 500,000 distinct CDR3 sequences, around 18% of them singletons. Specimen: PBMCs from the stem cell graft donor, collected from the stem cell graft. These receptor sequences come from a human donor who donated a stem cell graft to a child with acute lymphoblastic leukemia. Both conserved end residues are part of each CDR3. The order of the fields is CDR3 DNA, CDR3 protein, clone size, J gene, D gene, CDR3 length, V gene. The D gene is left open where the match is weak. Part of the rows lack a size; the others show once, few, many or a class for expanded clones.

DNA: TGCAGTGCTAGACTAGCGGGAGTTTACGAGCAGTACTTC
CDR3: CSARLAGVYEQYF
size: NA
J: TRBJ2-7
D: TRBD2
length: 13
V: TRBV20-1

DNA: TGCGCCAGCAGCGCCTGGACAGGGTCCTACGAGCAGTACTTC
CDR3: CASSAWTGSYEQYF
size: NA
J: TRBJ2-7
D: TRBD1
length: 14
V: TRBV5-1

DNA: TGTGCCAGCAGCCCCGAACTAGCGGCCCTAACCCAGTACTTC
CDR3: CASSPELAALTQYF
size: few
J: TRBJ2-5
D: TRBD2
length: 14
V: TRBV11-1

DNA: TGTGCCAGCAGCGCATCCGAGGGACAGGGGACCTTCTACGAGCAGTACTTC
CDR3: CASSASEGQGTFYEQYF
size: many
J: TRBJ2-7
D: TRBD1
length: 17
V: TRBV9

DNA: TGTGCCAGCAGCTTAGTAGCGGGGGGTTGGGGCAACGAGCAGTACTTC
CDR3: CASSLVAGGWGNEQYF
size: few
J: TRBJ2-7
D: TRBD2
length: 16
V: TRBV7-8

DNA: TGTGCCATTAACGCAGGACAGGGGACCGCTGAAGCTTTCTTT
CDR3: CAINAGQGTAEAFF
size: NA
J: TRBJ1-1
D: TRBD1
length: 14
V: TRBV10-3

DNA: TGTGCCAGCAGCTTGAGCTTAACCCTGAACACTGAAGCTTTCTTT
CDR3: CASSLSLTLNTEAFF
size: NA
J: TRBJ1-1
D: NA
length: 15
V: TRBV5-5

DNA: TGTGCCAGCGGCCGGGTCTATTTCACAGATACGCAGTATTTT
CDR3: CASGRVYFTDTQYF
size: many
J: TRBJ2-3
D: NA
length: 14
V: TRBV27

DNA: TGTGCCAGCAGCCAAGACCCCCTTGGACCATTCTCCGTTGGGCAAGAGACCCAGTACTTC
CDR3: CASSQDPLGPFSVGQETQYF
size: few
J: TRBJ2-5
D: NA
length: 20
V: TRBV3-1

DNA: TGCGCCAGCAGACTAGCGGGAGAGGGGACCTACGAGCAGTACTTC
CDR3: CASRLAGEGTYEQYF
size: few
J: TRBJ2-7
D: TRBD2
length: 15
V: TRBV5-1

DNA: TGTGCCAGCAGTTCCCTAAACGGCCATTCACCCCTCCACTTT
CDR3: CASSSLNGHSPLHF
size: few
J: TRBJ1-6
D: NA
length: 14
V: TRBV6-5

DNA: TGCAGTGCTCGTGGGGGACGGGCCTCCTACGAGCAGTACTTC
CDR3: CSARGGRASYEQYF
size: NA
J: TRBJ2-7
D: NA
length: 14
V: TRBV20-1